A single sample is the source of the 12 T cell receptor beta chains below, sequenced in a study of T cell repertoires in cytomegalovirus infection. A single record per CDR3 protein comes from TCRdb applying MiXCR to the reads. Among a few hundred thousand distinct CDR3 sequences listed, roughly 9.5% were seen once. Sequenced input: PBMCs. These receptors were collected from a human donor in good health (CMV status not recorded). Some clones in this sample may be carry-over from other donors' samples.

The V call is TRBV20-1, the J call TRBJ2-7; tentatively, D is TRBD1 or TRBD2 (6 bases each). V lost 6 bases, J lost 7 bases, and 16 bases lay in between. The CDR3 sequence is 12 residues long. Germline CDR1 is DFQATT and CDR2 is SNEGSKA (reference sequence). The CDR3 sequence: CSAAQQGGEQYF. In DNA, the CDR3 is TGCAGTGCCGCGCAACAGGGAGGTGAGCAGTACTTC.

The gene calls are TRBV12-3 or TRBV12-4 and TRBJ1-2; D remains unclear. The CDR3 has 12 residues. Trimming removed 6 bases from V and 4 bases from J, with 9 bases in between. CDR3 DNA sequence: TGTGCCAGCAGCCCACTGCCCTATGGCTACACCTTC. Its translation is CASSPLPYGYTF.

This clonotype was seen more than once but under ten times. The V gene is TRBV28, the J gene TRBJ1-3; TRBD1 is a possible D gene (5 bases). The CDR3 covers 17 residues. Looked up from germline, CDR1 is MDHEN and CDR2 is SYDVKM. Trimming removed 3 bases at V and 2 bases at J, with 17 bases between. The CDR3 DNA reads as TGTGCCAGCAGTTTCGACTTCTCAGGGCTTGCTGGAAACACCATATATTTT. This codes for CASSFDFSGLAGNTIYF.

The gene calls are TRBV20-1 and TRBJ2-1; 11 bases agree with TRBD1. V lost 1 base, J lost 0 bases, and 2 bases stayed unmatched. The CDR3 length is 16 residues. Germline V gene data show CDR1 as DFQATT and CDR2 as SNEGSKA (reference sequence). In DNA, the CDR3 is TGCAGTGCTAGAGGGGGACAGGGGGGCTCCTACAATGAGCAGTTCTTC. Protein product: CSARGGQGGSYNEQFF.

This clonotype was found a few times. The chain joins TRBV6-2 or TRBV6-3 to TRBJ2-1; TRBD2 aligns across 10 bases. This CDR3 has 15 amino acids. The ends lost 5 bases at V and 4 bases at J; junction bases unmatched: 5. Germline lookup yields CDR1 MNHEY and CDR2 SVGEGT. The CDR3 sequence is CASSPTGLAYNEQFF. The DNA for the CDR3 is TGTGCCAGCAGTCCCACGGGACTAGCGTACAATGAGCAGTTCTTC.

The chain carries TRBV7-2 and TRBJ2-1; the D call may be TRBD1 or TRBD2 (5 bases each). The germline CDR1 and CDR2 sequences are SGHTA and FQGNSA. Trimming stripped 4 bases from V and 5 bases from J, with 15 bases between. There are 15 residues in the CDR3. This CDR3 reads CASSSYGTDNNEQFF. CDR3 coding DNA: TGTGCCAGCAGCTCCTACGGGACCGATAACAATGAGCAGTTCTTC.

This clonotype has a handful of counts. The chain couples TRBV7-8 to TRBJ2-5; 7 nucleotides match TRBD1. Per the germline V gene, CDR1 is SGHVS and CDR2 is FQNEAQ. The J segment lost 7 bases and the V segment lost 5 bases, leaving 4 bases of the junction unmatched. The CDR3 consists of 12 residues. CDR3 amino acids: CASSRGQGTQYF. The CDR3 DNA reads TGTGCCAGCAGCAGGGGGCAGGGGACCCAGTACTTC.

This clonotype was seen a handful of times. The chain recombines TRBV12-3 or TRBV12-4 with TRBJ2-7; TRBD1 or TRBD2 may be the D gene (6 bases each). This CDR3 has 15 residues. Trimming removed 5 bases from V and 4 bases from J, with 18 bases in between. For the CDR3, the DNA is TGTGCCAGCAGTCGCCTTCCGGGGGCAAATTACGAGCAGTACTTC. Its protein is CASSRLPGANYEQYF.

The CDR3: CSAALTGAGTEAFF. CDR3 bases: TGCAGTGCCGCCCTGACAGGGGCGGGCACTGAAGCTTTCTTT. V is TRBV20-1 and J is TRBJ1-1; TRBD1 aligns across 8 bases. CDR3 length: 14 residues. Germline trimming cut 6 bases from V and 4 bases from J; bases unmatched to any gene: 10. Germline V gives CDR1 DFQATT, CDR2 SNEGSKA (reference sequence).

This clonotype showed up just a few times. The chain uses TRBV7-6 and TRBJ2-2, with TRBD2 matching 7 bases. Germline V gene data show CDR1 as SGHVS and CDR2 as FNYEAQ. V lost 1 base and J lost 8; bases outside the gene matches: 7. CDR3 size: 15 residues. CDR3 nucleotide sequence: TGTGCCAGCAGCTTAGTTCCACTAGCGATAGGGGAGCTGTTTTTT. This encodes CASSLVPLAIGELFF.

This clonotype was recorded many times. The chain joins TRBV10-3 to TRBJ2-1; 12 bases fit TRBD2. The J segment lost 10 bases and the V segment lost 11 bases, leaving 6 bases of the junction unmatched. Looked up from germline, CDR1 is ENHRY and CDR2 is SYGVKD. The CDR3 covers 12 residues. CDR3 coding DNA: TGTGCCGCTAGCGGGGGGGCCTGGGAGCAGTTCTTC. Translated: CAASGGAWEQFF.

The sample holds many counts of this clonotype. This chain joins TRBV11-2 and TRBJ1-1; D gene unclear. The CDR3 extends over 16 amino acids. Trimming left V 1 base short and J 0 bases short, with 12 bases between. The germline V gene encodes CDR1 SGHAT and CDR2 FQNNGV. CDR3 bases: TGTGCCAGCAGCTTAGTGCGCAGCTACTTGAACACTGAAGCTTTCTTT. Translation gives CASSLVRSYLNTEAFF.